A selection of T cell receptor beta chains follows, all from one sample in a study of cytomegalovirus exposure and HLA in healthy donors. This table comes from immunoSEQ multiplex PCR, and its TCRdb copy is limited to in-frame clones, with some not included. The repertoire holds fewer than 250,000 clones, 82% seen once, with 4.5% to 7% in the top ten. The sequenced sample was PBMCs. The source is a man aged 35-49 years in good health and CMV-seropositive. Each CDR3 is given with its conserved first and last residue. The D gene is left open where the match is weak. Clone size is not always given. Where it is, it says once, few, many or a class for expanded clones.

V gene: TRBV27
D gene: -
clone size: -
J gene: TRBJ2-1
CDR3 DNA: TGTGCCAGCAGTTTTGGTGGGAGGACCGTTAATGAGCAGTTCTTC
CDR3 protein: CASSFGGRTVNEQFF

V gene: TRBV5-5
D gene: TRBD2
clone size: -
J gene: TRBJ2-3
CDR3 DNA: TGTGCCAGCAGCTGGGTGGGACTAGCGGAGACAGATACGCAGTATTTT
CDR3 protein: CASSWVGLAETDTQYF

V gene: TRBV30
D gene: TRBD2
clone size: once
J gene: TRBJ2-1
CDR3 DNA: TGTGCCTGGAACTACGGCGGGAGGGCGAATGAGCAGTTCTTC
CDR3 protein: CAWNYGGRANEQFF

V gene: TRBV6-1
D gene: TRBD2
clone size: -
J gene: TRBJ2-3
CDR3 DNA: TGTGCCAGCAGTGACGGAGCGGGAGGACACCCGGGAACGCAGTATTTT
CDR3 protein: CASSDGAGGHPGTQYF

V gene: TRBV6-1
D gene: -
clone size: once
J gene: TRBJ1-5
CDR3 DNA: TGTGCCAGCAGTGCCCAGGGGTGGAGCAATCAGCCCCAGCATTTT
CDR3 protein: CASSAQGWSNQPQHF

V gene: TRBV29-1
D gene: TRBD2
clone size: -
J gene: TRBJ2-5
CDR3 DNA: TGCAGCGCCGGGACTAGCGGGAGTGGTGAGACCCAGTACTTC
CDR3 protein: CSAGTSGSGETQYF

V gene: TRBV15
D gene: TRBD2
clone size: once
J gene: TRBJ2-3
CDR3 DNA: TGTGCCACCAGCAGAGAGAGACTAGCGACAGATACGCAGTATTTT
CDR3 protein: CATSRERLATDTQYF

V gene: TRBV9
D gene: TRBD2
clone size: -
J gene: TRBJ2-3
CDR3 DNA: TGTGCCAGCAGCCCAACTAGCGGGAGCTCGAGTAGGTATTTT
CDR3 protein: CASSPTSGSSSRYF

V gene: TRBV5-1
D gene: -
clone size: -
J gene: TRBJ1-1
CDR3 DNA: TGCGCCAGCAGCCGACAGGCGGTTAACACTGAAGCTTTCTTT
CDR3 protein: CASSRQAVNTEAFF

V gene: TRBV6-1
D gene: TRBD1
clone size: -
J gene: TRBJ1-1
CDR3 DNA: TGTGCCACCGTCCCTGGAGGGGGCTCCACTGAAGCTTTCTTT
CDR3 protein: CATVPGGGSTEAFF

V gene: TRBV15
D gene: TRBD1
clone size: once
J gene: TRBJ1-1
CDR3 DNA: TGTGCCACCAGCAGAGATGTACCCGCGCGACAGGGTTGGACTGAAGCTTTCTTT
CDR3 protein: CATSRDVPARQGWTEAFF

V gene: TRBV5-4
D gene: TRBD1
clone size: -
J gene: TRBJ2-5
CDR3 DNA: TGTGCCAGCAGCGTTTACTCCGGGACAGGGAGACAGACCCAGTACTTC
CDR3 protein: CASSVYSGTGRQTQYF

V gene: TRBV7-9
D gene: -
clone size: -
J gene: TRBJ2-1
CDR3 DNA: TGTGCCAGCAGCTTTGGTTCTAGCTCCTACAATGAGCAGTTCTTC
CDR3 protein: CASSFGSSSYNEQFF

V gene: TRBV7-6
D gene: TRBD2
clone size: -
J gene: TRBJ2-7
CDR3 DNA: TGTGCCAGCAGCTTGGGAGCGGGGGAAGCCTACGAGCAGTACTTC
CDR3 protein: CASSLGAGEAYEQYF

V gene: TRBV5-1
D gene: TRBD1
clone size: once
J gene: TRBJ2-5
CDR3 DNA: TGCGCCAGCAGCTACTCCGGGACAGGCCAAGAGACCCAGTACTTC
CDR3 protein: CASSYSGTGQETQYF

V gene: TRBV25-1
D gene: -
clone size: -
J gene: TRBJ2-7
CDR3 DNA: TGTGCCAGCAGTGTAACAGGCGGCGAGCAGTACTTC
CDR3 protein: CASSVTGGEQYF

V gene: TRBV7-9
D gene: TRBD2
clone size: few
J gene: TRBJ2-1
CDR3 DNA: TGTGCCAGCAGCTTGGCCCGGCTAGCGGGAAGAAATGAGCAGTTCTTC
CDR3 protein: CASSLARLAGRNEQFF

V gene: TRBV7-9
D gene: TRBD1
clone size: -
J gene: TRBJ1-5
CDR3 DNA: TGTGCCAGCAGCTCTTTGACAGGGAGAGGGGATCAGCCCCAGCATTTT
CDR3 protein: CASSSLTGRGDQPQHF

V gene: TRBV19
D gene: -
clone size: -
J gene: TRBJ2-2
CDR3 DNA: TGTGCCAGTAACCCGGGATTCGCGAACACCGGGGAGCTGTTTTTT
CDR3 protein: CASNPGFANTGELFF

V gene: TRBV6-4
D gene: -
clone size: -
J gene: TRBJ2-1
CDR3 DNA: TGTGCCAGCAGTGACTCGAGGGACTTCCCCGTGGATGAGCAGTTCTTC
CDR3 protein: CASSDSRDFPVDEQFF

V gene: TRBV10-1
D gene: TRBD1
clone size: -
J gene: TRBJ2-1
CDR3 DNA: TGCGCCAGCAGTTCAGGACAGGATGATGAGCAGTTCTTC
CDR3 protein: CASSSGQDDEQFF

V gene: TRBV11-2
D gene: -
clone size: -
J gene: TRBJ1-2
CDR3 DNA: TGTGCCAGCAGCTCGGGTTCGGTCTATGGCTACACCTTC
CDR3 protein: CASSSGSVYGYTF

V gene: TRBV18
D gene: TRBD2
clone size: -
J gene: TRBJ2-7
CDR3 DNA: TGTGCCAGCTCACCGACTAGCGGGAGGGCCGGGGAGCAGTACTTC
CDR3 protein: CASSPTSGRAGEQYF

V gene: TRBV27
D gene: -
clone size: -
J gene: TRBJ1-4
CDR3 DNA: TGTGCCAGCAGTTTACATAACGACAGGGAAAAACTGTTTTTT
CDR3 protein: CASSLHNDREKLFF

V gene: TRBV28
D gene: -
clone size: -
J gene: TRBJ2-1
CDR3 DNA: TGTGCCAGCAGCCCAGGCCCGGCCTTGAATGAGCAGTTCTTC
CDR3 protein: CASSPGPALNEQFF

V gene: TRBV2
D gene: -
clone size: few
J gene: TRBJ2-5
CDR3 DNA: TGTGCCAGCAGAACCTACCTAGGCTCGCAAGAGACCCAGTACTTC
CDR3 protein: CASRTYLGSQETQYF

V gene: TRBV7-8
D gene: TRBD1
clone size: once
J gene: TRBJ2-4
CDR3 DNA: TGTGCCAGCAGCTTAGTGGGCAGGGGGCGTCCCACTGAAAACATTCAGTACTTC
CDR3 protein: CASSLVGRGRPTENIQYF

V gene: TRBV27
D gene: TRBD1
clone size: -
J gene: TRBJ1-5
CDR3 DNA: TGTGCCAGCAGCCCGGGACAGGGGAGTCAGCCCCAGCATTTT
CDR3 protein: CASSPGQGSQPQHF

V gene: TRBV5-1
D gene: TRBD1
clone size: -
J gene: TRBJ2-7
CDR3 DNA: TGCGCCAGCAGCTCCCGGGACAGGGGTTACGAGCAGTACTTC
CDR3 protein: CASSSRDRGYEQYF

V gene: TRBV4-2
D gene: TRBD1
clone size: -
J gene: TRBJ1-2
CDR3 DNA: TGTGCCAGCAGCCAAGTGGGGACAGACTATGGCTACACCTTC
CDR3 protein: CASSQVGTDYGYTF

V gene: TRBV29-1
D gene: -
clone size: -
J gene: TRBJ2-7
CDR3 DNA: TGCAGCGTTGAGAGTCAGGGTGCCTACGAGCAGTACTTC
CDR3 protein: CSVESQGAYEQYF

V gene: TRBV14
D gene: TRBD1
clone size: -
J gene: TRBJ1-1
CDR3 DNA: TGTGCCAGCAGCCGGGTATCAGGGGGCACTGAAGCTTTCTTT
CDR3 protein: CASSRVSGGTEAFF

V gene: TRBV18
D gene: -
clone size: -
J gene: TRBJ2-7
CDR3 DNA: TGTGCCAGCTCACAAGCGACTAGCTCCTACGAGCAGTACTTC
CDR3 protein: CASSQATSSYEQYF

V gene: TRBV21-1
D gene: -
clone size: -
J gene: TRBJ1-4
CDR3 DNA: TGTGCCAGCAGCAAGGGGGGGGCAGGGGGCCTCAATGAAAAACTGTTTTTT
CDR3 protein: CASSKGGAGGLNEKLFF

V gene: TRBV2
D gene: TRBD1
clone size: -
J gene: TRBJ1-1
CDR3 DNA: TGTGCCAGCAGCCCCACAGGGGCTGGGTACACTGAAGCTTTCTTT
CDR3 protein: CASSPTGAGYTEAFF

V gene: TRBV5-1
D gene: TRBD2
clone size: -
J gene: TRBJ2-3
CDR3 DNA: TGCGCCAGCAGCAAGATAGCGGGTGTCGCAGATACGCAGTATTTT
CDR3 protein: CASSKIAGVADTQYF

V gene: TRBV27
D gene: TRBD2
clone size: -
J gene: TRBJ2-7
CDR3 DNA: TGTGCCAGCAGAACGACTAGCGGTCGAACCTACGAGCAGTACTTC
CDR3 protein: CASRTTSGRTYEQYF